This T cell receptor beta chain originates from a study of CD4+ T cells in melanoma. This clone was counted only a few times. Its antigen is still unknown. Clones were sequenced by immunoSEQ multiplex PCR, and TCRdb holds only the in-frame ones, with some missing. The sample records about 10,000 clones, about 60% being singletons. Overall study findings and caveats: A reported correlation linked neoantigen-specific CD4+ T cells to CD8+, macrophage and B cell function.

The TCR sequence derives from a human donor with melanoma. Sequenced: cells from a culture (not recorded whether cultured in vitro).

CDR3 sequence: CASSLDGVGGYTF. In nucleotides, the CDR3 is TGTGCCAGCAGCTTAGATGGGGTCGGTGGCTACACCTTC. The rearrangement uses TRBV11-2 and TRBJ1-2; D unresolved. The CDR3 has 13 amino acids. The germline gives CDR1 SGHAT, CDR2 FQNNGV. Between the trimmed V and J ends, which lost 0 bases and 7 bases, there was a span of 9 bases.